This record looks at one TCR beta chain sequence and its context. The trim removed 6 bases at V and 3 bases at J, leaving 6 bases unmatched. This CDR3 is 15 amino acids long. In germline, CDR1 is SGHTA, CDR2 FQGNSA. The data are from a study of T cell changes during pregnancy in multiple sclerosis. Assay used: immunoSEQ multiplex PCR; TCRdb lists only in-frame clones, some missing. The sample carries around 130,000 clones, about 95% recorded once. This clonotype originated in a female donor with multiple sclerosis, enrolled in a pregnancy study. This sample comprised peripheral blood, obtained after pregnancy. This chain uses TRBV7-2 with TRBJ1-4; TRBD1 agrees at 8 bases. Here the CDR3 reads CASRLTGAPNEKLFF. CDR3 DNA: TGTGCCAGCAGGCTGACAGGGGCTCCTAATGAAAAACTGTTTTTT.